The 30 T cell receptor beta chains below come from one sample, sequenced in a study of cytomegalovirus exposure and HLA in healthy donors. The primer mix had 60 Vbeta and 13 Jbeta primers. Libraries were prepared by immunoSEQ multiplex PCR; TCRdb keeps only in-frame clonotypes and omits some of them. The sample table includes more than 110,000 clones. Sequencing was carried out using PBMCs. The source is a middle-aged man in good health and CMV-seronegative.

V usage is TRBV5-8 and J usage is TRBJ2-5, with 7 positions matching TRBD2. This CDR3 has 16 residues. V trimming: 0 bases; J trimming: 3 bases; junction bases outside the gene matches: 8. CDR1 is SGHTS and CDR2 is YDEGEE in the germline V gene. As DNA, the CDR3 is TGTGCCAGCAGCTTGGGATCGCGGGGAGGGGAAGAGACCCAGTACTTC. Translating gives CASSLGSRGGEETQYF. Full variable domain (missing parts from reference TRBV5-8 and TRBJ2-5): EAGVTQSPTHLIKTRGQQATLRCSPISGHTSVYWYQQALGLGLQFLLWYDEGEERNRGNFPPRFSGRQFPNYSSELNVNALELEDSALYLCASSLGSRGGEETQYFGPGTRLLVL.

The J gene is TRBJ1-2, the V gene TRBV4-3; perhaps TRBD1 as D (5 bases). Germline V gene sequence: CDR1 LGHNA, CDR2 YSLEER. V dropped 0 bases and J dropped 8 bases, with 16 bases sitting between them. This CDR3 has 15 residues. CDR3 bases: TGCGCCAGCAGCCAAGAACTAGCACTGGCAGGGGGCTACACCTTC. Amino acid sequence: CASSQELALAGGYTF.

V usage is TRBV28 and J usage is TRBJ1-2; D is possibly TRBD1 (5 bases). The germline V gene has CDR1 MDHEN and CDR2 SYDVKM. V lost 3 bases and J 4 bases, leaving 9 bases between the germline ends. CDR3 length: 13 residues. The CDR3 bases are TGTGCCAGCAGTTTCTCCGGGGGCTATGGCTACACCTTC. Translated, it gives CASSFSGGYGYTF.

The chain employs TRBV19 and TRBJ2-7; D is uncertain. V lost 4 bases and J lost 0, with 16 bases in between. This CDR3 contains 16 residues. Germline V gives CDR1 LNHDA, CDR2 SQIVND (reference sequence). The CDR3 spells CASSTQTQADSYEQYF. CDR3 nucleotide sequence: TGTGCCAGTAGTACCCAAACCCAAGCTGACTCCTACGAGCAGTACTTC.

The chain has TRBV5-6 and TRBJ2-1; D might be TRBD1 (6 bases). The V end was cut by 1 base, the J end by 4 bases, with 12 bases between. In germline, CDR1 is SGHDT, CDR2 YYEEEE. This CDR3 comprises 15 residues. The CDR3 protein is CASSLKQGRYNEQFF. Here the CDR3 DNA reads TGTGCCAGCAGCTTGAAGCAGGGGCGGTACAATGAGCAGTTCTTC. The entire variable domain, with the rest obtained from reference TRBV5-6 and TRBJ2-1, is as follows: DAGVTQSPTHLIKTRGQQVTLRCSPKSGHDTVSWYQQALGQGPQFIFQYYEEEERQRGNFPDRFSGHQFPNYSSELNVNALLLGDSALYLCASSLKQGRYNEQFFGPGTRLTVL.

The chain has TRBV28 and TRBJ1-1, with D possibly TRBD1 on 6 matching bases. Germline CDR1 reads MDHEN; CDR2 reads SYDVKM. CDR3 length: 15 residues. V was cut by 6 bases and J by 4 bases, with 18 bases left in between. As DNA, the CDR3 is TGTGCCAGCAGCCCCGGGGGGCCCAGGGGCACTGAAGCTTTCTTT. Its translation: CASSPGGPRGTEAFF.

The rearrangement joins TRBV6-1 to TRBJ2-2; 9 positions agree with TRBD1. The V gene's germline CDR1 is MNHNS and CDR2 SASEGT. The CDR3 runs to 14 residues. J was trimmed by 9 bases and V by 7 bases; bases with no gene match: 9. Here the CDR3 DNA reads TGTGCCAGCACACGCGGACAGGGGTTCCGGGAGCTGTTTTTT. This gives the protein CASTRGQGFRELFF.

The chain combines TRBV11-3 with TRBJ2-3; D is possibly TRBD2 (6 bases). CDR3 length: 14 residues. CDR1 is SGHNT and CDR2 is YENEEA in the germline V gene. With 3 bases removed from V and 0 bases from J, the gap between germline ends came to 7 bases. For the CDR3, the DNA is TGTGCCAGCAGCTTGACTAGTAGCACAGATACGCAGTATTTT. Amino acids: CASSLTSSTDTQYF.

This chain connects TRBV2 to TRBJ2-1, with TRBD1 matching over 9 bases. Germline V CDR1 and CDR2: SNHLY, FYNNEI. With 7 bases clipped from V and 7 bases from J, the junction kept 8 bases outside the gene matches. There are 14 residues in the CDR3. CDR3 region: CASTTGGVGNEQFF. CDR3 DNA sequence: TGTGCCAGCACCACAGGGGGCGTTGGGAATGAGCAGTTCTTC.

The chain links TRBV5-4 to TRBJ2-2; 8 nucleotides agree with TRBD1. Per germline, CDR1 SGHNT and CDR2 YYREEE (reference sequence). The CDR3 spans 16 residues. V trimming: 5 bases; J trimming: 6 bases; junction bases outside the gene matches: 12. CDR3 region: CASRRASGGVAGELFF. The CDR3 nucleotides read TGTGCCAGCAGGCGTGCGTCAGGGGGCGTCGCCGGGGAGCTGTTTTTT.

CDR3: CASSLTGQGGNTIYF. The CDR3 DNA reads TGTGCCAGCAGTCTGACAGGGCAAGGAGGAAACACCATATATTTT. The V gene is TRBV6-1, the J gene TRBJ1-3, with 7 bases identical to TRBD1. Germline assignment: CDR1 MNHNS and CDR2 SASEGT. The CDR3 length is 15 residues. Trimming at V came to 5 bases and at J to 4 bases, leaving 8 bases not matched to a gene.

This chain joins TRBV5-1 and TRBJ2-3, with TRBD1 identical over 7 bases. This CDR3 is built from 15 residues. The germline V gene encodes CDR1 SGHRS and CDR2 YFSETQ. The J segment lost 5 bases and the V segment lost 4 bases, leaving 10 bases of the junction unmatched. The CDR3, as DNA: TGCGCCAGCAGCCTGACAGGGCTACCTGGAGATACGCAGTATTTT. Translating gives CASSLTGLPGDTQYF.

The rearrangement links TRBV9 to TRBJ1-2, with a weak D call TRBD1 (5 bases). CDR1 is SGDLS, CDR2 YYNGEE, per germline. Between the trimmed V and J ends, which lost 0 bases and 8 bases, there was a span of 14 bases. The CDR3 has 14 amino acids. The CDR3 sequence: CASSVGSYGGGYTF. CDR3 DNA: TGTGCCAGCAGCGTAGGGAGCTACGGGGGAGGCTACACCTTC.

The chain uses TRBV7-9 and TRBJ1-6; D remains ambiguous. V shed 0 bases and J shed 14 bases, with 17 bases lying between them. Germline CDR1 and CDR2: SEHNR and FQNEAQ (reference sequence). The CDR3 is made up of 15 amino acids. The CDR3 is CASSLALGVWSTLHF. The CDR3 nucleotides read TGTGCCAGCAGCTTAGCCCTCGGGGTATGGTCGACCCTCCACTTT.

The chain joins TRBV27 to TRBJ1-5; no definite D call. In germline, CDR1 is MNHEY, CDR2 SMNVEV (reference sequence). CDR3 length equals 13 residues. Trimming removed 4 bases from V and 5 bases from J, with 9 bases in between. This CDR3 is CASSSREDQPQHF. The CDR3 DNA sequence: TGTGCCAGCAGTTCGAGGGAGGATCAGCCCCAGCATTTT.

CDR3 region: CASSSGQSYEQYF. For the CDR3, the DNA is TGTGCCAGCAGCTCGGGACAATCCTACGAGCAGTACTTC. The rearrangement joins TRBV27 to TRBJ2-5, with D perhaps matching TRBD1 (6 bases). The J call may be wrong; the DNA end is better matched by TRBJ2-7. The germline gives CDR1 MNHEY, CDR2 SMNVEV (reference sequence). This CDR3 contains 13 residues.

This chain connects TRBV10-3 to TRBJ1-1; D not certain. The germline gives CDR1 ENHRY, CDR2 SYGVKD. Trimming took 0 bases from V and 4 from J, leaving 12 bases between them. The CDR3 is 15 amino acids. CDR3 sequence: CAISESAGVGTEAFF. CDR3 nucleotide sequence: TGTGCCATCAGTGAGTCTGCCGGGGTTGGCACTGAAGCTTTCTTT.

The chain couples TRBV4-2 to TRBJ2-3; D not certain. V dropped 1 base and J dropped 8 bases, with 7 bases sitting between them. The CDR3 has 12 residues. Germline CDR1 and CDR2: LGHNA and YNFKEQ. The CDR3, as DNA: TGTGCCAGCAGCCAAGGGGCTACTACGCAGTATTTT. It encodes CASSQGATTQYF.

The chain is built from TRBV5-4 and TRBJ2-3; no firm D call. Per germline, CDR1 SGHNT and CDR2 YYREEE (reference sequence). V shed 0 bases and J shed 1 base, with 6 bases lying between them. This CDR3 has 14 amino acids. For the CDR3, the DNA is TGTGCCAGCAGCTTGGAAGGAGGCACAGATACGCAGTATTTT. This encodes CASSLEGGTDTQYF.

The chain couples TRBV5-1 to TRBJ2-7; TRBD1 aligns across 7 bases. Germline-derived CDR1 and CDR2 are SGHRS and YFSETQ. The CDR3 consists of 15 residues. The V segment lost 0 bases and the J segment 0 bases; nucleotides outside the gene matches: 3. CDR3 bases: TGCGCCAGCAGCTTGGGTGGACAGGTCTCCTACGAGCAGTACTTC. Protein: CASSLGGQVSYEQYF.

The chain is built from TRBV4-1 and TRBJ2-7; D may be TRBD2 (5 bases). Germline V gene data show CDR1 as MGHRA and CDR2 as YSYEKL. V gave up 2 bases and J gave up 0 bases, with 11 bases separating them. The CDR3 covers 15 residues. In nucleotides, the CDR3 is TGCGCCAGCAGCCAATTTTTAGGGAGCTCCTACGAGCAGTACTTC. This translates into CASSQFLGSSYEQYF.

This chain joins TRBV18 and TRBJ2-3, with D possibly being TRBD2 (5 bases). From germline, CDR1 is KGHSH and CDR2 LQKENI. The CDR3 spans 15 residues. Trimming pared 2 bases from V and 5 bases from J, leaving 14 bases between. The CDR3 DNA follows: TGTGCCAGCTCACCATCCCTCCAACTAGGAGATACGCAGTATTTT. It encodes CASSPSLQLGDTQYF.

This chain's CDR3 is CASSQGRENQPQHF. The CDR3, as DNA: TGTGCCAGCAGCCAAGGGAGGGAAAATCAGCCCCAGCATTTT. V is TRBV4-2 and J is TRBJ1-5; D remains unclear. Trimming removed 1 base from V and 4 bases from J, with 8 bases in between. This CDR3 spans 14 amino acids. Germline CDR1 is LGHNA and CDR2 is YNFKEQ.

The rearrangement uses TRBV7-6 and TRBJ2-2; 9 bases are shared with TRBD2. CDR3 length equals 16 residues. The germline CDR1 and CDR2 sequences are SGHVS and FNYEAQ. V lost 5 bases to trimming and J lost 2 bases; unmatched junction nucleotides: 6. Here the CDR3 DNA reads TGTGCCAGCAGCCAAACGACTAGCGGTAACACCGGGGAGCTGTTTTTT. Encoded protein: CASSQTTSGNTGELFF.

The CDR3 region is CASSLDGSSYEQYF. The CDR3 bases are TGTGCCAGCAGCTTAGATGGTAGTTCCTACGAGCAGTACTTC. The chain recombines TRBV11-3 with TRBJ2-7; D is uncertain. Deletions cut 0 bases from V and 1 base from J, with 7 bases between. CDR3 length: 14 residues. Germline V gene lookup returns CDR1 SGHNT and CDR2 YENEEA.

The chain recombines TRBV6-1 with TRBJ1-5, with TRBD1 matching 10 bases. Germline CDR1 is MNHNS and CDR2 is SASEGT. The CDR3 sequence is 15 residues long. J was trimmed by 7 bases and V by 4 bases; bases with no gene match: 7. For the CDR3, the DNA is TGTGCCAGCAGTGTTGACAGGGGGCCAAGGCAGCCCCAGCATTTT. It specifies CASSVDRGPRQPQHF.

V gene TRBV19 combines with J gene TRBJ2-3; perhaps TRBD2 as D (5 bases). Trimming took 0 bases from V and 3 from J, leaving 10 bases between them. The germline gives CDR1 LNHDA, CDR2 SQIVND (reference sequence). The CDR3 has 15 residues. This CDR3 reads CASSIDEGMTDTQYF. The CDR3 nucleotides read TGTGCCAGTAGTATAGATGAGGGTATGACAGATACGCAGTATTTT.

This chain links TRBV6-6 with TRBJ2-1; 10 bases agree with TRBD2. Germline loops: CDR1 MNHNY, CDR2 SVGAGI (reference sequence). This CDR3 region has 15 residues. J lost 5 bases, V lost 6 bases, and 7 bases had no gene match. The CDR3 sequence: CASRGAGGPHNEQFF. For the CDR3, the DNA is TGTGCCAGCAGGGGAGCGGGGGGGCCCCACAATGAGCAGTTCTTC.

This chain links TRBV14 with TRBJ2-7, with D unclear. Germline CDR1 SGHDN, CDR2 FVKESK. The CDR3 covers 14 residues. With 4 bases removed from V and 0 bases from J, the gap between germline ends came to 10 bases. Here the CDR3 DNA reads TGTGCCAGCAGCCTTCTACCGCGCTCCTACGAGCAGTACTTC. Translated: CASSLLPRSYEQYF.

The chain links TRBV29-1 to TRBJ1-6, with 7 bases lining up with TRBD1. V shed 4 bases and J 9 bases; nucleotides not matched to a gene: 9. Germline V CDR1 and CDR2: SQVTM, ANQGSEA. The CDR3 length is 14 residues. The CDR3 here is CSVAGTDSFSPLHF. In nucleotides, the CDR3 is TGCAGCGTTGCCGGGACAGACTCCTTTTCACCCCTCCACTTT.